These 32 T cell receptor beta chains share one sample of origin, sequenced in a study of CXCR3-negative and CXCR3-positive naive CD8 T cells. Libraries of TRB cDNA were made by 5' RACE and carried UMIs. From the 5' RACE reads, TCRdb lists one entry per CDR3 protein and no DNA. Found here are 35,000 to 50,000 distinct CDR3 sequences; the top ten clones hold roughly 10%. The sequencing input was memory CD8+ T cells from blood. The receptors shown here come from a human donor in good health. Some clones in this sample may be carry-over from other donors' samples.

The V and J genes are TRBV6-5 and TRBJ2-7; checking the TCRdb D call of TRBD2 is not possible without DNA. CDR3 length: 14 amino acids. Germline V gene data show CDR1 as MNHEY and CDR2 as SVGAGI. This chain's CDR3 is CASSRLAGGQEQYF.

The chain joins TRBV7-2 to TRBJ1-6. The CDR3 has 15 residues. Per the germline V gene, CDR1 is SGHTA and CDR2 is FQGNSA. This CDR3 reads CASSWETEYNSPLHF.

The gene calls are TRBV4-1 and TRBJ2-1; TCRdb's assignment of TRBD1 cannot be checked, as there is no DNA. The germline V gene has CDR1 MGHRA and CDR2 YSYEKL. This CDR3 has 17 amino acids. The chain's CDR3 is CASSHLGAGEDYNEQFF.

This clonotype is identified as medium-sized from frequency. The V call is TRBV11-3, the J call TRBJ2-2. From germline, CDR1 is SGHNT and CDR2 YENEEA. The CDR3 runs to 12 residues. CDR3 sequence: CASSLVPGELFF.

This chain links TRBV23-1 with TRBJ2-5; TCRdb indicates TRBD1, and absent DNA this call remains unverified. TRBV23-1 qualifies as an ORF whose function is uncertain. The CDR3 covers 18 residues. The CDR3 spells CASSHTGVVGSREETQYF.

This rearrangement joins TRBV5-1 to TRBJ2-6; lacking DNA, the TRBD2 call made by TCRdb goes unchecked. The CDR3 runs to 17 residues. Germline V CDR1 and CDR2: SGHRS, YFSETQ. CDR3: CASSLTSGSPGANVLTF. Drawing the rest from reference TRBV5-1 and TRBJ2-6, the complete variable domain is KAGVTQTPRYLIKTRGQQVTLSCSPISGHRSVSWYQQTPGQGLQFLFEYFSETQRNKGNFPGRFSGRQFSNSRSEMNVSTLELGDSALYLCASSLTSGSPGANVLTFGAGSRLTVL.

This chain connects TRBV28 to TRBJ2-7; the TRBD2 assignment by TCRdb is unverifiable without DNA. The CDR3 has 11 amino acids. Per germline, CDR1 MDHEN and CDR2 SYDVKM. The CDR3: CASSSGREQYF. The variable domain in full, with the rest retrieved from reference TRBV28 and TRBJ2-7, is DVKVTQSSRYLVKRTGEKVFLECVQDMDHENMFWYRQDPGLGLRLIYFSYDVKMKEKGDIPEGYSVSREKKERFSLILESASTNQTSMYLCASSSGREQYFGPGTRLTVT.

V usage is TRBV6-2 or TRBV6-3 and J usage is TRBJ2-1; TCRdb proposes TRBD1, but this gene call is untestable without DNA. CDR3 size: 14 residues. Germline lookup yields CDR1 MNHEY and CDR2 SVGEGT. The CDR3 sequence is CASSLLGGWNEQFF.

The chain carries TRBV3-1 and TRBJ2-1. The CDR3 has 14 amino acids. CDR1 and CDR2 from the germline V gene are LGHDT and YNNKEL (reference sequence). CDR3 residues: CASSQIPGHDEQFF.

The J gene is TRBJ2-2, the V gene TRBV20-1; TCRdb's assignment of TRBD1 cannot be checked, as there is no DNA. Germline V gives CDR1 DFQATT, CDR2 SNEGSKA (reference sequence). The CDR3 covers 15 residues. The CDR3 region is CSARTGGRDTGELFF.

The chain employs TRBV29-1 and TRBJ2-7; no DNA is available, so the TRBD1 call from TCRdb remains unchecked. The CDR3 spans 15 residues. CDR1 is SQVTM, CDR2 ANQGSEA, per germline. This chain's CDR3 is CSAGIRDGRRDEQYF.

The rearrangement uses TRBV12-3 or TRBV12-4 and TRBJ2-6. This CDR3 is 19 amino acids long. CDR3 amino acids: CASSLVHMIQSSGANVLTF.

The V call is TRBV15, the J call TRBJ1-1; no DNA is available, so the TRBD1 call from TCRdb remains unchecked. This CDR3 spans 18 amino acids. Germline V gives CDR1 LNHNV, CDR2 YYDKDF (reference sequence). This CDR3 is CATSRGGRGGGPSTEAFF. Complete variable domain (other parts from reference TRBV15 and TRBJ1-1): DAMVIQNPRYQVTQFGKPVTLSCSQTLNHNVMYWYQQKSSQAPKLLFHYYDKDFNNEADTPDNFQSRRPNTSFCFLDIRSPGLGDTAMYLCATSRGGRGGGPSTEAFFGQGTRLTVV.

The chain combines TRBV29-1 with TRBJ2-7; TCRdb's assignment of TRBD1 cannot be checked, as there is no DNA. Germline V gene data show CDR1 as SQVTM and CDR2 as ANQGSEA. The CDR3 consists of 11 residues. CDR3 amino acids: CSALDSYEQYF.

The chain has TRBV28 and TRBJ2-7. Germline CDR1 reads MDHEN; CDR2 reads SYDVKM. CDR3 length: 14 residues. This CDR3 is CASSLAGSTYEQYF. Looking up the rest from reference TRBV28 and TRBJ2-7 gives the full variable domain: DVKVTQSSRYLVKRTGEKVFLECVQDMDHENMFWYRQDPGLGLRLIYFSYDVKMKEKGDIPEGYSVSREKKERFSLILESASTNQTSMYLCASSLAGSTYEQYFGPGTRLTVT.

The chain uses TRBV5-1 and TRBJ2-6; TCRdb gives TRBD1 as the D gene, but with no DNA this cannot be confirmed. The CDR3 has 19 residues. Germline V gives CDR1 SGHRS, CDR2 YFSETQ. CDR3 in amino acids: CASSLVGVPTSSGANVLTF.

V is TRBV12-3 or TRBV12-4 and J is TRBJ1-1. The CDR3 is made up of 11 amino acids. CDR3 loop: CASSQPPEAFF.

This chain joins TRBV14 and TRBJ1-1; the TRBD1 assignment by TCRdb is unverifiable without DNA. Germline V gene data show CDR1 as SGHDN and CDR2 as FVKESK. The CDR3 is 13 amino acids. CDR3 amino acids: CASSQAGLTEAFF.

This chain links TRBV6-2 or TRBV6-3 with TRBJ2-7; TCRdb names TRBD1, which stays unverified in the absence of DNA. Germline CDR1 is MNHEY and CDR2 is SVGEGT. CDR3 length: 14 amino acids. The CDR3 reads CASSYTGTGPEQYF.

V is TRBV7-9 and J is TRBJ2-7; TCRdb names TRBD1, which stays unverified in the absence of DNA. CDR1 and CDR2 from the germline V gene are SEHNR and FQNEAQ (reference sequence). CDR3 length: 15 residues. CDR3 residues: CASSLVSGAGYEQYF.

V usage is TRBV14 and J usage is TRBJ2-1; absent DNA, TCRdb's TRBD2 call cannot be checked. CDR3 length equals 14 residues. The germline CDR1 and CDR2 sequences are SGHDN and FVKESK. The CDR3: CASSRLAEHNEQFF.

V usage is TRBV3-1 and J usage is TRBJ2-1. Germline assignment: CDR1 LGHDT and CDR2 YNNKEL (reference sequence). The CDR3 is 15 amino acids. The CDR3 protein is CASSQDKGSLNEQFF.

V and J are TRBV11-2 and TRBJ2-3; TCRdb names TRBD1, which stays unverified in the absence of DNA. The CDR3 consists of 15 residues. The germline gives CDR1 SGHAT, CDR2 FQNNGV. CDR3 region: CASTRIQGRADTQYF.

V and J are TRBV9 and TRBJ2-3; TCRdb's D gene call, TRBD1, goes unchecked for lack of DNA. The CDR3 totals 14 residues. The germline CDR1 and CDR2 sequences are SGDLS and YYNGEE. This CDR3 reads CASSAWRGGGTQYF.

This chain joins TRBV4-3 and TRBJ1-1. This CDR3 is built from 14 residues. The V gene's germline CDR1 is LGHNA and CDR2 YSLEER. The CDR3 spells CASSQRFSGTEAFF.

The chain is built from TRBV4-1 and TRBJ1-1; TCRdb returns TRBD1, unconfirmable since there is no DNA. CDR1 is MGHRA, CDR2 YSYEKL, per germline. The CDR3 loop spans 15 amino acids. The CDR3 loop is CASSRAMGENTEAFF.

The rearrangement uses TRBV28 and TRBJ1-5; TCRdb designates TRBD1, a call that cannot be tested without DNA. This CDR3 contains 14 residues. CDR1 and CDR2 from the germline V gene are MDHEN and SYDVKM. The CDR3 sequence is CASSYGTGHQPQHF.

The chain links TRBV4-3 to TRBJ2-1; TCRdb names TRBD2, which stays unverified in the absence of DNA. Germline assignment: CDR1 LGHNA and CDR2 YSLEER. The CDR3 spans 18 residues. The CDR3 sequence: CASSQGGSGGAAYNEQFF.

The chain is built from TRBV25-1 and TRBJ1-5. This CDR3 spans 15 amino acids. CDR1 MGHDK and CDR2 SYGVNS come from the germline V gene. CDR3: CASSDRYGSNQPQHF.

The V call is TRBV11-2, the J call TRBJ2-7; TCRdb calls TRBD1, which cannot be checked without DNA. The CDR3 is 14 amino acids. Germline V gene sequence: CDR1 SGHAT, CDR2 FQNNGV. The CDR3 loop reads CASSLGGGGYEQYF.

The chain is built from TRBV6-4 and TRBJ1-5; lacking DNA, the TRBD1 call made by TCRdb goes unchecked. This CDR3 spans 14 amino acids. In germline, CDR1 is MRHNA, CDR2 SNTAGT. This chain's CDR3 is CASSEGDSNQPQHF.

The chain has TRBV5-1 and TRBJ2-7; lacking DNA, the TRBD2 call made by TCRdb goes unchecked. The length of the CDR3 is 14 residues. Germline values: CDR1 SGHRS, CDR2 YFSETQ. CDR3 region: CASSSGTGGGEQYF. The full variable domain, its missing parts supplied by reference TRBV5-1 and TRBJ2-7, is KAGVTQTPRYLIKTRGQQVTLSCSPISGHRSVSWYQQTPGQGLQFLFEYFSETQRNKGNFPGRFSGRQFSNSRSEMNVSTLELGDSALYLCASSSGTGGGEQYFGPGTRLTVT.